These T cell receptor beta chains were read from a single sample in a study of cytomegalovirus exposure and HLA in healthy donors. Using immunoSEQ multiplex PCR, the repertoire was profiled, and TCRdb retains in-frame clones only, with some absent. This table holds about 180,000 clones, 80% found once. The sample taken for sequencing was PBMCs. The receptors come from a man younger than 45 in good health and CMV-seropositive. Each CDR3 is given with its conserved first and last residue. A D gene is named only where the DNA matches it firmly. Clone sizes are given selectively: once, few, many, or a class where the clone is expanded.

CDR3 protein: CASSFQRGADEQFF; CDR3 DNA: TGCGCCAGCAGCTTTCAGCGGGGGGCGGATGAGCAGTTCTTC; D gene: TRBD2; J gene: TRBJ2-1; clone size: NA; V gene: TRBV5-1
CDR3 protein: CASSGGTGSSYEQYF; CDR3 DNA: TGTGCCAGCAGCGGGGGGACAGGAAGCTCCTACGAGCAGTACTTC; D gene: TRBD1; J gene: TRBJ2-7; clone size: NA; V gene: TRBV5-4
CDR3 protein: CASRRSGVGYEQYF; CDR3 DNA: TGTGCCAGCAGAAGATCAGGGGTGGGTTACGAGCAGTACTTC; D gene: NA; J gene: TRBJ2-7; clone size: NA; V gene: TRBV6-5
CDR3 protein: CASSFLQGGETQYF; CDR3 DNA: TGCGCCAGCAGCTTCTTACAGGGCGGGGAGACCCAGTACTTC; D gene: NA; J gene: TRBJ2-5; clone size: NA; V gene: TRBV5-1
CDR3 protein: CASSVGLAGLGNEQFF; CDR3 DNA: TGTGCCAGCAGCGTAGGCCTAGCGGGGTTGGGCAATGAGCAGTTCTTC; D gene: TRBD2; J gene: TRBJ2-1; clone size: NA; V gene: TRBV9
CDR3 protein: CSSSILAYEQYF; CDR3 DNA: TGTTCCAGCAGCATACTAGCCTACGAGCAGTACTTC; D gene: NA; J gene: TRBJ2-7; clone size: NA; V gene: TRBV7-9
CDR3 protein: CSVDRAGATDTQYF; CDR3 DNA: TGCAGCGTTGACAGGGCGGGGGCCACAGATACGCAGTATTTT; D gene: NA; J gene: TRBJ2-3; clone size: NA; V gene: TRBV29-1
CDR3 protein: CASRDRSVGQKKIEQFF; CDR3 DNA: TGCGCCAGCAGAGACCGGAGTGTGGGGCAAAAAAAGATTGAGCAGTTCTTC; D gene: NA; J gene: TRBJ2-1; clone size: NA; V gene: TRBV10-2
CDR3 protein: CASSEMGTQTEAFF; CDR3 DNA: TGCGCCAGCAGTGAGATGGGGACACAGACTGAAGCTTTCTTT; D gene: NA; J gene: TRBJ1-1; clone size: NA; V gene: TRBV10-1
CDR3 protein: CASSFSGSAGANVLTF; CDR3 DNA: TGTGCCAGCAGCTTTAGCGGGAGTGCGGGGGCCAACGTCCTGACTTTC; D gene: TRBD2; J gene: TRBJ2-6; clone size: NA; V gene: TRBV7-2
CDR3 protein: CASSWTAGLNTGELFF; CDR3 DNA: TGTGCCAGCAGTTGGACTGCAGGTCTAAACACCGGGGAGCTGTTTTTT; D gene: NA; J gene: TRBJ2-2; clone size: NA; V gene: TRBV27
CDR3 protein: CASSQGQGAVTGELFF; CDR3 DNA: TGTGCCAGCAGCCAAGGACAGGGGGCCGTCACCGGGGAGCTGTTTTTT; D gene: TRBD1; J gene: TRBJ2-2; clone size: NA; V gene: TRBV7-8
CDR3 protein: CASSLDSYYEQYF; CDR3 DNA: TGCGCCAGCAGCTTGGACTCTTACTACGAGCAGTACTTC; D gene: NA; J gene: TRBJ2-7; clone size: NA; V gene: TRBV5-1
CDR3 protein: CASSPSGGFQPQHF; CDR3 DNA: TGTGCCAGCAGCCCGAGTGGGGGCTTTCAGCCCCAGCATTTT; D gene: NA; J gene: TRBJ1-5; clone size: NA; V gene: TRBV7-2
CDR3 protein: CASSEPREVCGNHEQYF; CDR3 DNA: TGTGCCAGCAGTGAACCGCGGGAGGTTTGCGGGAACCACGAGCAGTACTTC; D gene: TRBD2; J gene: TRBJ2-7; clone size: once; V gene: TRBV25-1
CDR3 protein: CASSEFQDSNTGELFF; CDR3 DNA: TGCGCCAGCAGTGAGTTTCAGGACTCGAACACCGGGGAGCTGTTTTTT; D gene: NA; J gene: TRBJ2-2; clone size: few; V gene: TRBV10-1
CDR3 protein: CASRNGGNEQFF; CDR3 DNA: TGTGCCAGCAGAAACGGGGGAAATGAGCAGTTCTTC; D gene: NA; J gene: TRBJ2-1; clone size: NA; V gene: TRBV6-6
CDR3 protein: CASSLEGRVRSYNEQFF; CDR3 DNA: TGTGCCAGCAGCTTAGAGGGCAGGGTTCGGTCCTACAATGAGCAGTTCTTC; D gene: NA; J gene: TRBJ2-1; clone size: NA; V gene: TRBV11-2
CDR3 protein: CASSLAPGELFF; CDR3 DNA: TGTGCCAGCAGCTTGGCTCCCGGGGAGCTGTTTTTT; D gene: NA; J gene: TRBJ2-2; clone size: NA; V gene: TRBV5-6
CDR3 protein: CAWLQGGARLFF; CDR3 DNA: TGTGCCTGGCTACAGGGCGGCGCTAGACTGTTTTTT; D gene: NA; J gene: TRBJ1-4; clone size: NA; V gene: TRBV30
CDR3 protein: CAWSVNRGYEQYF; CDR3 DNA: TGTGCCTGGAGTGTAAATAGGGGGTACGAGCAGTACTTC; D gene: NA; J gene: TRBJ2-7; clone size: NA; V gene: TRBV30
CDR3 protein: CASSRPTGGINEQYF; CDR3 DNA: TGTGCCAGCAGCCGACCGACAGGGGGCATCAACGAGCAGTACTTC; D gene: TRBD1; J gene: TRBJ2-7; clone size: NA; V gene: TRBV11-3
CDR3 protein: CASSFRTGGLNYGYTF; CDR3 DNA: TGCGCCAGCAGCTTCCGGACAGGGGGTTTGAACTATGGCTACACCTTC; D gene: TRBD1; J gene: TRBJ1-2; clone size: NA; V gene: TRBV5-1
CDR3 protein: CASSLEWVGAETQYF; CDR3 DNA: TGTGCCAGCAGCTTAGAATGGGTGGGGGCGGAGACCCAGTACTTC; D gene: NA; J gene: TRBJ2-5; clone size: NA; V gene: TRBV7-9
CDR3 protein: CASSEGTVVSNQPQHF; CDR3 DNA: TGTGCCAGCAGCGAAGGGACAGTAGTTAGCAATCAGCCCCAGCATTTT; D gene: TRBD1; J gene: TRBJ1-5; clone size: NA; V gene: TRBV6-1
CDR3 protein: CASSRNRGGFGYTF; CDR3 DNA: TGTGCCAGCAGCCGGAACAGGGGCGGTTTCGGCTACACCTTC; D gene: TRBD1; J gene: TRBJ1-2; clone size: NA; V gene: TRBV5-4
CDR3 protein: CASSQDERGRTRGAFF; CDR3 DNA: TGCGCCAGCAGCCAAGATGAGCGCGGGCGAACGAGAGGGGCTTTCTTT; D gene: NA; J gene: TRBJ1-1; clone size: few; V gene: TRBV4-1
CDR3 protein: CASSLAHPGYDGYTF; CDR3 DNA: TGTGCCAGCAGCTTAGCGCATCCCGGTTACGATGGCTACACCTTC; D gene: NA; J gene: TRBJ1-2; clone size: few; V gene: TRBV7-9
CDR3 protein: CASSYSAEYEQYF; CDR3 DNA: TGTGCCAGCAGTTACTCTGCGGAGTACGAGCAGTACTTC; D gene: NA; J gene: TRBJ2-7; clone size: few; V gene: TRBV6-5